Listed below are T cell receptor beta chains from one sample, sequenced in a study of blood T cell repertoires in COVID-19. TCRdb keeps only in-frame clones here, not all; method: immunoSEQ multiplex PCR. The profile shows 93,000 or so clones, approximately 88% of them singletons. The specimen was peripheral blood. Receptors were obtained from a woman aged 55-70 years with acute or convalescent COVID-19. CDR3s include the opening cysteine and the closing phenylalanine or tryptophan. D genes are given only for firm matches. Some rows mark clone size as missing; the rest say once, few, many or name a class of expanded clone.

size: .; D: .; V: TRBV9; J: TRBJ1-3; CDR3: CASSVHEELAGNTIYF; DNA: TGTGCCAGCAGCGTTCATGAGGAATTAGCTGGAAACACCATATATTTT
size: .; D: TRBD2; V: TRBV6-1; J: TRBJ2-2; CDR3: CASSDSGRANTGELFF; DNA: TGTGCCAGCAGTGACAGCGGGAGGGCCAACACCGGGGAGCTGTTTTTT
size: .; D: .; V: TRBV24-1; J: TRBJ2-2; CDR3: CATSDSPPTGELFF; DNA: TGTGCCACCAGTGATTCCCCCCCGACCGGGGAGCTGTTTTTT
size: .; D: .; V: TRBV27; J: TRBJ2-1; CDR3: CASRVSGEQFF; DNA: TGTGCCAGCCGGGTTTCCGGTGAGCAGTTCTTC
size: .; D: TRBD1; V: TRBV7-9; J: TRBJ2-1; CDR3: CASSLDRSSYNEQFF; DNA: TGTGCCAGCAGCTTGGACAGGAGCTCCTACAATGAGCAGTTCTTC
size: .; D: TRBD1; V: TRBV28; J: TRBJ1-2; CDR3: CASSFPIGQGIGGYTF; DNA: TGTGCCAGCAGTTTCCCAATCGGACAGGGCATAGGTGGCTACACCTTC
size: .; D: .; V: TRBV6-1; J: TRBJ2-6; CDR3: CASSEQGSGANVLTF; DNA: TGTGCCAGCAGTGAGCAGGGTTCTGGGGCCAACGTCCTGACTTTC
size: .; D: TRBD1; V: TRBV28; J: TRBJ1-2; CDR3: CASSLPRDSYGYTF; DNA: TGTGCCAGCAGTCTTCCGCGGGACAGCTATGGCTACACCTTC
size: .; D: .; V: TRBV28; J: TRBJ2-6; CDR3: CASTLGGSGANVLTF; DNA: TGTGCCAGCACCCTGGGGGGCTCTGGGGCCAACGTCCTGACTTTC
size: .; D: .; V: TRBV6-5; J: TRBJ2-5; CDR3: CASSSPGVGTQYF; DNA: TGTGCCAGCAGTTCGCCAGGGGTCGGGACCCAGTACTTC
size: once; D: TRBD2; V: TRBV27; J: TRBJ2-1; CDR3: CASTLAGVGNEQFF; DNA: TGTGCCAGCACACTAGCGGGAGTAGGGAATGAGCAGTTCTTC
size: .; D: .; V: TRBV30; J: TRBJ1-5; CDR3: CAWTPQANQPQHF; DNA: TGTGCCTGGACCCCCCAGGCTAATCAGCCCCAGCATTTT
size: .; D: .; V: TRBV6-5; J: TRBJ2-4; CDR3: CASREVAKNIQYF; DNA: TGTGCCAGCAGGGAGGTGGCCAAAAACATTCAGTACTTC
size: .; D: .; V: TRBV7-9; J: TRBJ2-5; CDR3: CATPLVIGGQETQYF; DNA: TGTGCCACCCCACTGGTTATCGGAGGCCAAGAGACCCAGTACTTC
size: .; D: .; V: TRBV24-1; J: TRBJ1-2; CDR3: CATSEGSGYGYTF; DNA: TGTGCCACCAGTGAGGGCAGCGGCTATGGCTACACCTTC
size: .; D: .; V: TRBV5-6; J: TRBJ1-3; CDR3: CASSLAVSSGNTIYF; DNA: TGTGCCAGCAGCTTGGCAGTAAGCTCTGGAAACACCATATATTTT
size: .; D: TRBD1; V: TRBV3-1/TRBV3-2; J: TRBJ1-6; CDR3: CASSQELTGNNSPLHF; DNA: TGTGCCAGCAGCCAAGAATTGACAGGGAATAATTCACCCCTCCACTTT
size: .; D: TRBD1; V: TRBV5-4; J: TRBJ1-2; CDR3: CASSWETGAGYTF; DNA: TGTGCCAGCAGCTGGGAGACAGGGGCCGGCTACACCTTC
size: .; D: TRBD2; V: TRBV20-1; J: TRBJ2-3; CDR3: CSASPSGIADTQYF; DNA: TGCAGTGCAAGTCCTAGCGGGATTGCAGATACGCAGTATTTT
size: .; D: .; V: TRBV5-6; J: TRBJ1-2; CDR3: CASSLDGGNYGYTF; DNA: TGTGCCAGCAGCCTGGACGGGGGTAACTATGGCTACACCTTC
size: .; D: TRBD1; V: TRBV7-9; J: TRBJ1-6; CDR3: CASSLGTGGLNSPLHF; DNA: TGTGCCAGCAGCTTAGGGACAGGGGGCCTTAATTCACCCCTCCACTTT
size: .; D: TRBD2; V: TRBV29-1; J: TRBJ2-1; CDR3: CSVEDLAGGPRFF; DNA: TGCAGCGTTGAAGACCTAGCGGGAGGGCCTCGGTTCTTC
size: .; D: TRBD2; V: TRBV9; J: TRBJ2-3; CDR3: CASATSGGTDTQYF; DNA: TGTGCCAGTGCGACTAGCGGGGGGACAGATACGCAGTATTTT
size: .; D: TRBD2; V: TRBV9; J: TRBJ2-1; CDR3: CASSERLAGVRGEQFF; DNA: TGTGCCAGCAGCGAGCGGCTAGCGGGAGTCAGGGGGGAGCAGTTCTTC
size: once; D: TRBD1; V: TRBV25-1; J: TRBJ1-3; CDR3: CASSPRTGGNTIYF; DNA: TGTGCCAGCAGCCCCCGGACAGGGGGAAACACCATATATTTT
size: .; D: TRBD2; V: TRBV9; J: TRBJ2-1; CDR3: CASSVPAGEQFF; DNA: TGTGCCAGCAGCGTACCAGCGGGAGAGCAGTTCTTC
size: .; D: .; V: TRBV5-5; J: TRBJ1-2; CDR3: CASSLVPRADGYTF; DNA: TGTGCCAGCAGCTTGGTTCCCAGGGCCGATGGCTACACCTTC
size: .; D: .; V: TRBV18; J: TRBJ1-2; CDR3: CASSPDKDYGYTF; DNA: TGTGCCAGCTCTCCGGACAAGGACTATGGCTACACCTTC
size: .; D: TRBD1; V: TRBV28; J: TRBJ1-1; CDR3: CASSPDRGLDTEAFF; DNA: TGTGCCAGCAGTCCGGACAGGGGGTTGGACACTGAAGCTTTCTTT
size: .; D: TRBD1; V: TRBV14; J: TRBJ1-2; CDR3: CASSRDRGGYGYTF; DNA: TGTGCCAGCAGCCGGGACAGGGGAGGATATGGCTACACCTTC
size: .; D: .; V: TRBV21-1; J: TRBJ2-2; CDR3: CASSNGTFERVHTGELFF; DNA: TGTGCCAGCAGCAACGGGACATTTGAAAGGGTACACACCGGGGAGCTGTTTTTT
size: .; D: TRBD1; V: TRBV6-1; J: TRBJ2-1; CDR3: CASSEGGTGSYNEQFF; DNA: TGTGCCAGCAGTGAAGGTGGGACAGGGTCCTACAATGAGCAGTTCTTC
size: .; D: TRBD1; V: TRBV2; J: TRBJ1-2; CDR3: CASSDIQGRWGYTF; DNA: TGTGCCAGCAGCGACATACAGGGGCGGTGGGGCTACACCTTC
size: .; D: TRBD2; V: TRBV7-8; J: TRBJ2-5; CDR3: CASSVGTSGREETQYF; DNA: TGTGCCAGCAGCGTCGGGACTAGCGGGAGGGAAGAGACCCAGTACTTC
size: .; D: .; V: TRBV18; J: TRBJ2-7; CDR3: CASSPTPTAEQYF; DNA: TGTGCCAGCTCACCAACGCCGACAGCTGAGCAGTACTTC
size: once; D: .; V: TRBV24-1; J: TRBJ2-7; CDR3: CATSVRGQNGYEQYF; DNA: TGTGCCACCAGTGTAAGGGGACAAAACGGCTACGAGCAGTACTTC
size: .; D: TRBD1; V: TRBV29-1; J: TRBJ1-5; CDR3: CSVGTGGNQPQHF; DNA: TGCAGCGTTGGGACAGGGGGCAATCAGCCCCAGCATTTT
size: few; D: .; V: TRBV29-1; J: TRBJ1-2; CDR3: CSVETGPGDGYTF; DNA: TGCAGCGTTGAGACAGGCCCAGGTGATGGCTACACCTTC
size: .; D: .; V: TRBV6-2/TRBV6-3; J: TRBJ2-3; CDR3: CASSSRGAPGTDTQYF; DNA: TGTGCCAGCAGTTCCAGGGGTGCCCCGGGCACAGATACGCAGTATTTT
size: .; D: .; V: TRBV19; J: TRBJ1-2; CDR3: CASSMSDIRGYTF; DNA: TGTGCCAGTAGTATGTCGGACATACGCGGCTACACCTTC
size: .; D: .; V: TRBV3-1/TRBV3-2; J: TRBJ2-3; CDR3: CASSLLGGTDTQYF; DNA: TGTGCCAGCAGCCTCCTCGGGGGCACAGATACGCAGTATTTT
size: .; D: .; V: TRBV6-5; J: TRBJ2-2; CDR3: CASGESDWPTGELFF; DNA: TGTGCCAGCGGAGAGTCGGACTGGCCCACCGGGGAGCTGTTTTTT
size: .; D: TRBD1; V: TRBV2; J: TRBJ1-6; CDR3: CASSEEGQLNSPLHF; DNA: TGTGCCAGCAGTGAAGAGGGACAGCTAAATTCACCCCTCCACTTT
size: .; D: .; V: TRBV7-9; J: TRBJ1-4; CDR3: CASSLSFNEKLFF; DNA: TGTGCCAGCAGCTTGAGTTTTAATGAAAAACTGTTTTTT
size: .; D: TRBD1; V: TRBV6-1; J: TRBJ1-2; CDR3: CASSDGSGGKGYTF; DNA: TGTGCCAGCAGTGATGGTTCAGGGGGCAAGGGCTACACCTTC
size: once; D: TRBD2; V: TRBV5-1; J: TRBJ2-2; CDR3: CASSLAALAGGPRGTGELFF; DNA: TGCGCCAGCAGCTTGGCCGCGCTAGCGGGAGGGCCGCGCGGCACCGGGGAGCTGTTTTTT
size: .; D: .; V: TRBV11-2; J: TRBJ2-1; CDR3: CASSLMGSGYSSYNEQFF; DNA: TGTGCCAGCAGCTTAATGGGGAGCGGGTACTCCTCCTACAATGAGCAGTTCTTC
size: .; D: TRBD1; V: TRBV19; J: TRBJ1-1; CDR3: CASSGQGGHTEAFF; DNA: TGTGCCAGTAGTGGACAGGGGGGCCACACTGAAGCTTTCTTT
size: .; D: .; V: TRBV5-1; J: TRBJ1-4; CDR3: CASSPTGATNEKLFF; DNA: TGCGCCAGCAGCCCTACAGGAGCAACTAATGAAAAACTGTTTTTT
size: .; D: TRBD1; V: TRBV14; J: TRBJ1-1; CDR3: CASSPTRGLGPEAFF; DNA: TGTGCCAGCAGCCCTACCAGGGGGCTTGGGCCTGAAGCTTTCTTT
size: once; D: TRBD2; V: TRBV28; J: TRBJ2-4; CDR3: CASSPPDGLAEQYQIDIQYF; DNA: TGTGCCAGCAGTCCCCCCGACGGGCTAGCGGAGCAATACCAAATAGACATTCAGTACTTC
size: once; D: TRBD2; V: TRBV6-6; J: TRBJ2-5; CDR3: CASSYGTIAQYF; DNA: TGTGCCAGCAGTTATGGGACTATTGCCCAGTACTTC
size: once; D: .; V: TRBV10-3; J: TRBJ1-5; CDR3: CASGAVSNQPQHF; DNA: TGTGCCTCCGGAGCAGTTAGCAATCAGCCCCAGCATTTT
size: .; D: .; V: TRBV6-5; J: TRBJ2-5; CDR3: CASSYSGEETQYF; DNA: TGTGCCAGCAGTTACTCAGGGGAAGAGACCCAGTACTTC
size: .; D: TRBD1; V: TRBV3-1/TRBV3-2; J: TRBJ2-6; CDR3: CASSPRDRGLTGANVLTF; DNA: TGTGCCAGCAGCCCCCGGGACAGGGGACTAACTGGGGCCAACGTCCTGACTTTC
size: .; D: .; V: TRBV6-6; J: TRBJ1-2; CDR3: CASSYSAGYTF; DNA: TGTGCCAGCAGTTACTCGGCCGGCTACACCTTC
size: .; D: .; V: TRBV18; J: TRBJ2-1; CDR3: CASSPGRGGDEQFF; DNA: TGTGCCAGCTCACCCGGGCGGGGTGGCGATGAGCAGTTCTTC
size: .; D: TRBD1; V: TRBV19; J: TRBJ1-1; CDR3: CASSMLRGQGNTEAFF; DNA: TGTGCCAGTAGTATGCTTAGGGGGCAGGGGAACACTGAAGCTTTCTTT
size: .; D: .; V: TRBV5-1; J: TRBJ2-7; CDR3: CASSLGAASSYEQYF; DNA: TGCGCCAGCAGCTTGGGTGCGGCGAGCTCCTACGAGCAGTACTTC
size: .; D: .; V: TRBV5-1; J: TRBJ1-3; CDR3: CASSLDPGYGNTIYF; DNA: TGCGCCAGCAGCTTGGACCCGGGGTACGGAAACACCATATATTTT